This T cell receptor (beta chain) originates from a study of Graves' ophthalmopathy and Graves' hyperthyroidism. This clonotype occurred many times. Between the trimmed V and J ends, which lost 1 base and 5 bases, there was a span of 15 bases. The CDR3 length is 15 residues. Germline assignment: CDR1 MNHEY and CDR2 SMNVEV (reference sequence). CDR3 regions of TCR beta were amplified from RNA transcripts. First-round RT-PCR used HTBI primers; second-round multiplex PCR followed. TCRdb used MiXCR to reprocess the multiplex PCR reads, holding one entry per CDR3 protein. In the table there are 35,000 to 45,000 distinct CDR3 sequences, roughly 50% of which are singletons.

The sequenced sample consisted of peripheral blood. This clonotype originated in an adult woman with stable Graves' hyperthyroidism. The gene calls are TRBV27 and TRBJ2-7; D not resolved. CDR3 amino acids: CASSLLARVRDEQYF. The CDR3 bases are TGTGCCAGCAGTTTATTAGCTCGCGTCCGGGACGAGCAGTACTTC.